This T cell receptor beta chain was sequenced for a study of blood T cell repertoires in COVID-19. Study context: Samples of COVID-19 (acute and convalescent) were obtained from the United States, Italy and Spain. T cells, B-cell-depleted T cells, or PBMCs provided the cDNA or gDNA that served as material.

Per the original methods: Estimation of nucleated cell counts relied on the amplification of reference gene primers. Sequencing used immunoSEQ multiplex PCR; TCRdb keeps in-frame clones, though not all of them. V and J calls and clone size come straight from that table; D and trimming were deduced from the DNA. The table lists roughly 200,000 clones, around 87% of them singletons, with roughly 0.85% in the top ten. V dropped 5 bases and J dropped 5 bases, with 7 bases sitting between them. The CDR3 totals 12 residues. Germline CDR1 reads LNHDA; CDR2 reads SQIVND (reference sequence). The rearrangement joins TRBV19 to TRBJ2-1, with D hard to call. The receptor was derived from a young woman who had recovered from COVID-19. The specimen was peripheral blood. This chain's CDR3 is CASSSSNNEQFF. CDR3 bases: TGTGCCAGTAGTTCGAGTAACAATGAGCAGTTCTTC.